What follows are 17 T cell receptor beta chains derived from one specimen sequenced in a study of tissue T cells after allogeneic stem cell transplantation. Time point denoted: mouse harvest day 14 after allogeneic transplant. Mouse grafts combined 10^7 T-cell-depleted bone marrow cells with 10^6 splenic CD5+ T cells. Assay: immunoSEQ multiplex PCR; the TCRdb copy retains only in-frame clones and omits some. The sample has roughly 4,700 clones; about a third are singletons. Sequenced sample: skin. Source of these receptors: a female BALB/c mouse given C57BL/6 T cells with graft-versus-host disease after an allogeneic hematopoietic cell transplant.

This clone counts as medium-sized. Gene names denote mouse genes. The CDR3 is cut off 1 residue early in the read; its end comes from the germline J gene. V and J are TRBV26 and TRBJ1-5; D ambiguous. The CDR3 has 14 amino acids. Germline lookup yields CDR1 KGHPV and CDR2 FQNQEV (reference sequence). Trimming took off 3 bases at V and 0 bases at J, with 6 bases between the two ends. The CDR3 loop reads CASSLDINNQAPLF. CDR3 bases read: TGTGCCAGCAGTCTCGACATTAACAACCAGGCTCCGCTT.

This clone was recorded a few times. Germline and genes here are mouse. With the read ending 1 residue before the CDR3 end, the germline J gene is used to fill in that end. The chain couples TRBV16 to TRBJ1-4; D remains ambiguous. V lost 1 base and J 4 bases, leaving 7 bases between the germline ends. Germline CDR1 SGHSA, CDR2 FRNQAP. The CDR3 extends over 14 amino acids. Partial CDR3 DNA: TGTGCAAGCAGCTTAGTGGGCAACAACGAAAGATTATTT. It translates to CASSLVGNNERLF. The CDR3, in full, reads CASSLVGNNERLFF.

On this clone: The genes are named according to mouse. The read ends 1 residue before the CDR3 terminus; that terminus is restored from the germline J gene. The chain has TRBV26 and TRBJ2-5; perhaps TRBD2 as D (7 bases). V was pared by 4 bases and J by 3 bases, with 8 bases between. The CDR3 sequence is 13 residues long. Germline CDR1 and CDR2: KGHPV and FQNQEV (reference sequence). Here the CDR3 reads CASSRGAQDTQYF. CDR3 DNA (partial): TGTGCCAGCAGTCGGGGGGCTCAAGACACCCAGTAC.

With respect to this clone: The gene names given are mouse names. CDR3 in amino acids: CASSLLKNTGQLYF. CDR3 DNA (partial): TGTGCCAGCAGTCTGCTCAAAAACACCGGGCAGCTCTAC. V gene TRBV26 combines with J gene TRBJ2-2, with D unresolved. The read ends 1 residue before the CDR3 terminus; that terminus is restored from the germline J gene. With 2 bases removed from V and 1 base from J, the gap between germline ends came to 5 bases. This CDR3 has 14 residues. Germline CDR1 is KGHPV and CDR2 is FQNQEV (reference sequence). Variable domain in full (rest from reference TRBV26 and TRBJ2-2): NSKVIQTPRYLVKGQGQKAKMRCIPEKGHPVVFWYQQNKNNEFKFLINFQNQEVLQQIDMTEKRFSAECPSNSPCSLEIQSSEAGDSALYLCASSLLKNTGQLYFGEGSKLTVL.

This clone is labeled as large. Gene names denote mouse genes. CDR3 in amino acids: CASSGDNNNQAPLF. CDR3 DNA, as far as it was read: TGTGCAAGCAGCGGGGACAATAACAACCAGGCTCCGCTT. This chain connects TRBV16 to TRBJ1-5; possibly TRBD1 for D (6 bases). The read stops 1 residue short of the end of the CDR3; the missing end is completed from the germline J gene. The CDR3 is made up of 14 amino acids. Deletions cut 5 bases from V and 0 bases from J, with 8 bases between. In germline, CDR1 is SGHSA, CDR2 FRNQAP.

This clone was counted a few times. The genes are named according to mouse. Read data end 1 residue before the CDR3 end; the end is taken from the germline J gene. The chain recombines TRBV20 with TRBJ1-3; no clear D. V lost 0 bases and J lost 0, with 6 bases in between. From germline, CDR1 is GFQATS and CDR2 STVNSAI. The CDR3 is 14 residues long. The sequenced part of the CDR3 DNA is TGTGGTGCTAGGGACAGATCTTCTGGAAATACGCTCTAT. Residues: CGARDRSSGNTLY. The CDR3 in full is CGARDRSSGNTLYF.

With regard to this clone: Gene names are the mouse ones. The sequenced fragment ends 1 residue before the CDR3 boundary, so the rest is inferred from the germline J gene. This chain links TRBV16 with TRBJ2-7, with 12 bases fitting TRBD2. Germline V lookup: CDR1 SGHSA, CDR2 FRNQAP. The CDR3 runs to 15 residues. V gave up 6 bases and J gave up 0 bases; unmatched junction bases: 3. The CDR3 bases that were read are TGTGCAAGCAGTCGGGACTGGGGGGTCTCCTATGAACAGTAC. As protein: CASSRDWGVSYEQY. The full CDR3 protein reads CASSRDWGVSYEQYF.

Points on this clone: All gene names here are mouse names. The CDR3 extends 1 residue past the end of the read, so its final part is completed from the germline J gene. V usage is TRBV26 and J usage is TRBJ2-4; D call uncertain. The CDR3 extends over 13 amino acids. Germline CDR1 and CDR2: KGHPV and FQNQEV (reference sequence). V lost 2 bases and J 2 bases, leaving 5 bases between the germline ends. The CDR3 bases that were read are TGTGCCAGCAGTCTGACAGTTCAAAACACCTTGTAC. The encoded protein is CASSLTVQNTLY. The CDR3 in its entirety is CASSLTVQNTLYF. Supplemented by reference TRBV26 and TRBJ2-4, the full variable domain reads NSKVIQTPRYLVKGQGQKAKMRCIPEKGHPVVFWYQQNKNNEFKFLINFQNQEVLQQIDMTEKRFSAECPSNSPCSLEIQSSEAGDSALYLCASSLTVQNTLYFGAGTRLSVL.

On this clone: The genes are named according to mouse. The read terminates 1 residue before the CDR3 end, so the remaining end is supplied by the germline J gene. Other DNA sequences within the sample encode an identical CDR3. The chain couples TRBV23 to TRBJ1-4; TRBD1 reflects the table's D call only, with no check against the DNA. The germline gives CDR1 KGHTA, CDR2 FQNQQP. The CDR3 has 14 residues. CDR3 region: CSSSQSGQGERLFF. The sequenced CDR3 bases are TGCTCCAGCAGTCAATCGGGACAGGGTGAAAGATTATTT.

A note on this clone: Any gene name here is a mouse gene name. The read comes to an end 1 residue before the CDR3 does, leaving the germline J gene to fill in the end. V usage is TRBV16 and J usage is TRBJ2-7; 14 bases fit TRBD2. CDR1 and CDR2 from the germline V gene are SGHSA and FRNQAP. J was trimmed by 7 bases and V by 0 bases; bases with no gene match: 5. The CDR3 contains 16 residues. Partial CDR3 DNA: TGTGCAAGCAGCTTAGATAGGGGACTGGGGGGGCGAGAACAGTAC. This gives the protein CASSLDRGLGGREQY. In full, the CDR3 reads CASSLDRGLGGREQYF.

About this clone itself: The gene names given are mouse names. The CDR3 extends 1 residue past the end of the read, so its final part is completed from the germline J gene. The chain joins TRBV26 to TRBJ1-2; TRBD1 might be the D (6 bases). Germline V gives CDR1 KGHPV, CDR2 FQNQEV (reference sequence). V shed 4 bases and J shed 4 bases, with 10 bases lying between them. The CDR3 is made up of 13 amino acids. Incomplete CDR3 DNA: TGTGCCAGCAGTCCACAGGGTTCCTCCGACTACACC. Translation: CASSPQGSSDYT. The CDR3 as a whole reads CASSPQGSSDYTF.

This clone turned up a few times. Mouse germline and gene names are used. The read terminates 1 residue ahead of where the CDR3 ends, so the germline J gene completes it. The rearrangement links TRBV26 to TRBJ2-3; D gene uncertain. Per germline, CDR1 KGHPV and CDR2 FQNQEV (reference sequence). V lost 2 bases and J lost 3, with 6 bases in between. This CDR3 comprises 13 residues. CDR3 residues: CASSLPGAETLYF. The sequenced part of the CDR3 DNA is TGTGCCAGCAGTCTGCCGGGAGCAGAAACGCTGTAT.

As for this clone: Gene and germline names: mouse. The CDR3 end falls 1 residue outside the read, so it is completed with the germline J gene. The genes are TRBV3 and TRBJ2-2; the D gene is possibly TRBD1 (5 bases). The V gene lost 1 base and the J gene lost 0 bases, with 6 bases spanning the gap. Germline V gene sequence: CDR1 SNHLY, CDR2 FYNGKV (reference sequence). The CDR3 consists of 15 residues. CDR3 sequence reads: CASSLGTTNTGQLYF. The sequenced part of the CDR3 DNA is TGTGCCAGCAGCTTAGGGACAACAAACACCGGGCAGCTCTAC.

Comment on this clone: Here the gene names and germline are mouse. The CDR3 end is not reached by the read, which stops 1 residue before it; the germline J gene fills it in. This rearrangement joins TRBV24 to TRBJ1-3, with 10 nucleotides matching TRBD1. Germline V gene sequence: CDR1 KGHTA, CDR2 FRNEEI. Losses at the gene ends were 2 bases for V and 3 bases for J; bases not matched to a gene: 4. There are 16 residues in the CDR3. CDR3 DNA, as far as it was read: TGTGCCAGCAGTCTGACCGGGACAGGGGATGGAAATACGCTCTAT. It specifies CASSLTGTGDGNTLY. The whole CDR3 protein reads CASSLTGTGDGNTLYF.

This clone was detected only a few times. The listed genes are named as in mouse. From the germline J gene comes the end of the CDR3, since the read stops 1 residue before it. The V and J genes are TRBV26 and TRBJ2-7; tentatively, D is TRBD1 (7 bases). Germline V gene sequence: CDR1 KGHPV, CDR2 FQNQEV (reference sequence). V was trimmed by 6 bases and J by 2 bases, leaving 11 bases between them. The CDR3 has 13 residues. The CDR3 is CASRLGQTYEQYF. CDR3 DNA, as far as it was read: TGTGCCAGCAGACTGGGACAGACCTATGAACAGTAC.

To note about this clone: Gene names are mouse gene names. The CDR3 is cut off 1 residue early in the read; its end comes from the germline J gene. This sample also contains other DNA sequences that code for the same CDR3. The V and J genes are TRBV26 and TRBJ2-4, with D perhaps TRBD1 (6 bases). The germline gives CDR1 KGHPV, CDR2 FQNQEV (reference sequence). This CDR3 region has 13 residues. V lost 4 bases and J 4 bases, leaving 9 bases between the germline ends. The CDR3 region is CASSPGTKNTLYF. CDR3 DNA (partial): TGTGCCAGCAGTCCAGGGACAAAAAACACCTTGTAC. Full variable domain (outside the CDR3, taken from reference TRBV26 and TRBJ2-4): NSKVIQTPRYLVKGQGQKAKMRCIPEKGHPVVFWYQQNKNNEFKFLINFQNQEVLQQIDMTEKRFSAECPSNSPCSLEIQSSEAGDSALYLCASSPGTKNTLYFGAGTRLSVL.

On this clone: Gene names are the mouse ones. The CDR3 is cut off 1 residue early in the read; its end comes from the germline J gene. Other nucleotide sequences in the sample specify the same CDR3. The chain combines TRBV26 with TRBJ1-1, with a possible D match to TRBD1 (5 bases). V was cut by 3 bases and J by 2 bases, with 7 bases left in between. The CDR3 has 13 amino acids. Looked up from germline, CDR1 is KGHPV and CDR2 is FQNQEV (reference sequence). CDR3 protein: CASSLQGNTEVFF. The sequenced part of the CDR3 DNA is TGTGCCAGCAGTCTTCAGGGTAACACAGAAGTCTTC.